These 12 T cell receptor beta chains were all obtained from the same sample, sequenced in a study of post-analysis software for immune sequencing data. The study's findings and limits: Relative to controls, patients had about 5 TRBV segments at higher frequency, with TRBV5-6, TRBV5-1 and TRBV20-1 among these.

Unique molecular identifiers were built into the TCR beta cDNA libraries. TCRdb independently ran MiXCR on the PCR reads; one entry per CDR3 protein. The repertoire holds 650,000 to 850,000 distinct CDR3 sequences, with about 45% as singletons. No antigen has been identified for these receptors. The sequenced sample was blood. The receptor set was obtained from a girl aged 10-17 years with multiple sclerosis.

The V call is TRBV9, the J call TRBJ2-3; TRBD1 or TRBD2 may be the D gene (5 bases each). Between the trimmed V and J ends, which lost 0 bases and 2 bases, there was a span of 16 bases. The CDR3 loop spans 17 amino acids. The germline gives CDR1 SGDLS, CDR2 YYNGEE. The CDR3 sequence is CASSVEGFGTPTDTQYF. The CDR3, as DNA: TGTGCCAGCAGCGTAGAAGGCTTCGGGACCCCCACAGATACGCAGTATTTT. Full variable domain (rest looked up from reference TRBV9 and TRBJ2-3): DSGVTQTPKHLITATGQRVTLRCSPRSGDLSVYWYQQSLDQGLQFLIQYYNGEERAKGNILERFSAQQFPDLHSELNLSSLELGDSALYFCASSVEGFGTPTDTQYFGPGTRLTVL.

The chain carries TRBV6-2 or TRBV6-3 and TRBJ2-7, with D possibly being TRBD1 (6 bases). The V and J ends lost 7 bases and 1 base respectively, with 20 bases between them. The CDR3 is made up of 16 amino acids. Germline loops: CDR1 MNHEY, CDR2 SVGEGT. Written as DNA, the CDR3 is TGTGCCAGCACCGACCCTTGGGGACAAGGATCCTACGAGCAGTACTTC. It yields the protein CASTDPWGQGSYEQYF.

V is TRBV28 and J is TRBJ2-5, with no clear D. Trimming removed 5 bases at V and 2 bases at J, with 18 bases between. There are 16 residues in the CDR3. Germline CDR1 and CDR2: MDHEN and SYDVKM. The CDR3 spells CASSTYSGSRQETQYF. The CDR3 region has the DNA TGTGCCAGCAGTACCTACTCGGGTTCACGGCAAGAGACCCAGTACTTC.

This chain links TRBV5-1 with TRBJ1-1, with 8 bases that match TRBD1. Germline CDR1 and CDR2: SGHRS and YFSETQ. V dropped 2 bases and J dropped 5; count of bases not matched to a gene: 11. This CDR3 has 16 residues. CDR3 loop: CASSFSSTGEGTEAFF. CDR3 nucleotide sequence: TGCGCCAGCAGCTTCTCCTCGACAGGGGAGGGGACTGAAGCTTTCTTT.

This clonotype was detected only a few times. V gene TRBV10-3 combines with J gene TRBJ2-7; 14 bases align to TRBD2. From germline, CDR1 is ENHRY and CDR2 SYGVKD. With 10 bases clipped from V and 0 bases from J, the junction kept 14 bases outside the gene matches. There are 18 residues in the CDR3. CDR3 in amino acids: CATQKGLAGGPSSYEQYF. CDR3 nucleotides: TGTGCCACCCAAAAAGGACTAGCGGGAGGCCCTAGCTCCTACGAGCAGTACTTC.

There are a few counts of this clonotype. The V and J genes are TRBV4-1 and TRBJ2-1, with 10 bases matching TRBD2. This CDR3 is 15 amino acids long. With V trimmed by 3 bases and J by 8 bases, 7 bases remained unmatched. Germline loops: CDR1 MGHRA, CDR2 YSYEKL. The CDR3 region has the DNA TGCGCCAGCAGCCAGGCCGGGACTAGCGCCGATGAGCAGTTCTTC. This encodes CASSQAGTSADEQFF.

V and J are TRBV20-1 and TRBJ2-3, with D possibly being TRBD2 (5 bases). CDR1 and CDR2 from the germline V gene are DFQATT and SNEGSKA (reference sequence). Trimming removed 1 base from V and 6 bases from J, with 11 bases in between. The CDR3 spans 13 residues. The CDR3 reads CSARVGGGDTQYF. DNA of the CDR3: TGCAGTGCTAGAGTTGGAGGCGGGGATACGCAGTATTTT.

The genes are TRBV9 and TRBJ2-1; no clear D. Germline CDR1 reads SGDLS; CDR2 reads YYNGEE. Trimming took 4 bases from V and 5 from J, leaving 19 bases between them. The CDR3 length is 16 residues. The CDR3 sequence is CASSSRGAPFNNEQFF. The CDR3 region has the DNA TGTGCCAGCAGCTCCCGTGGAGCGCCCTTTAACAATGAGCAGTTCTTC.

This clonotype was recorded a few times. The chain employs TRBV28 and TRBJ2-1; D is unclear. The CDR3 length is 13 residues. Germline V lookup: CDR1 MDHEN, CDR2 SYDVKM. Trimming removed 3 bases at V and 8 bases at J, with 11 bases between. The CDR3 coding sequence is TGTGCCAGCAGTTTGGGCCTATTTGATGAGCAGTTCTTC. Residues: CASSLGLFDEQFF.

With regard to this clonotype: One end of the junction fails to match germline, which may point to a read error. This chain joins TRBV20-1 and TRBJ2-3; a possible D gene is TRBD1 (5 bases). Germline V CDR1 and CDR2: DFQATT, SNEGSKA (reference sequence). The CDR3 runs to 15 residues. The CDR3 DNA is TGCGGTGCTAGTGCCACAGGCGCCTTCACAGATACGCAGTATTTT. Encoded protein: CGASATGAFTDTQYF.

The chain couples TRBV20-1 to TRBJ2-7; D uncertain. The CDR3 is 12 residues long. V lost 2 bases and J 0 bases, leaving 5 bases between the germline ends. The V gene's germline CDR1 is DFQATT and CDR2 SNEGSKA (reference sequence). The CDR3 DNA reads as TGCAGTGCTAGACAGAGCTCCTACGAGCAGTACTTC. Its protein is CSARQSSYEQYF.

This clonotype has a handful of counts. V gene TRBV20-1 combines with J gene TRBJ1-2, with D possibly being TRBD1 (5 bases). V lost 2 bases, J lost 3 bases, and 16 bases lay in between. Per the germline V gene, CDR1 is DFQATT and CDR2 is SNEGSKA (reference sequence). This CDR3 has 15 residues. The CDR3: CSARLQAGWDYGYTF. CDR3 coding DNA: TGCAGTGCTAGATTACAGGCCGGGTGGGACTATGGCTACACCTTC.